This TCR beta chain was profiled in a study of Graves' ophthalmopathy and Graves' hyperthyroidism (dated by TCRdb to the late 2010s). For context, the study as a whole: Peripheral blood was collected at initial diagnosis, prior to any treatment. The study used TCR beta repertoire signatures to distinguish Graves' ophthalmopathy from Graves' hyperthyroidism and to predict progression to ophthalmopathy. In total, approximately 130 blood samples were TCR-sequenced: fewer than 50 ophthalmopathy, roughly 77 hyperthyroidism and some 17 hyperthyroidism-to-ophthalmopathy patients. To explore V-J signatures that distinguish ophthalmopathy from hyperthyroidism, a discovery set of under 110 patients was enrolled, made up of under 50 with ophthalmopathy and under 65 with stable hyperthyroidism. An independent validation cohort was composed of roughly 18 hyperthyroidism patients and roughly 16 patients who later progressed from hyperthyroidism to ophthalmopathy. In over 5 hyperthyroidism patients, the T-cell repertoire of thyroid tissue was compared with the T-cell repertoire of blood. Once sampling was done, hyperthyroidism patients were given methimazole at a starting dose of 30 mg daily, while ophthalmopathy patients were given high-dose intravenous methylprednisolone. Broader findings and caveats from the paper: Sample size was not statistically predetermined, and group allocation was not concealed from the investigators. The 13-signature model separated ophthalmopathy from stable hyperthyroidism with approximately 90% sensitivity and approximately 83% specificity in cross-validation, and 80%/75% in the test set. Among expanded thyroid clonotypes with frequency above 0.001, most also showed up in blood, which suggests that blood repertoires may reflect the thyroid immune response. In validation, the model predicted ophthalmopathy progression with 55% to 71% sensitivity and around 72% specificity; about a dozen predicted patients were CT-confirmed with GO in a median of approximately 6.5 months.

Ophthalmopathy patients had moderately to severely active disease, Clinical Activity Score of at least 3, NOSPECS grade of at least 4, and disease duration under 3 months. Patients with other autoimmune diseases, uncontrolled infections, pregnancy or lactation were excluded. Clinical symptoms, serum thyroxine, TRAb, thyroid ultrasound and orbital computed tomography formed the basis of the diagnosis. Using Ficoll-Paque density gradient centrifugation, PBMCs were isolated from less than 13 ml of fresh peripheral blood. Total RNA was extracted with Trizol reagent and quality-checked on an Agilent 2100 Bioanalyzer. This clonotype was seen ten or more times. Its cognate antigen has yet to be identified. Base quality data are lacking; no much larger clone is found one base away. TCR beta CDR3 regions were amplified from RNA transcripts for repertoire sequencing. The first round was an RT-PCR using HTBI primers with the Qiagen OneStep RT-PCR kit, and this first round was followed by a second-round multiplex PCR, then size selection and purification. Libraries were sequenced paired-end with 100 bp reads on an Illumina HiSeq2000. For the original study's pipeline: SOAPnuke was used to process the reads, removing any read that contained adapters or uncalled bases, had a mean Phred below 15, or lacked an exact match to the constant primer or identifier. COPE v1.2.5 was used to merge the high-quality paired reads. Each unique nucleotide sequence was treated as a clonotype, and MiTCR v1.1 was used to align the clonotypes to the IMGT TRB V, D and J references. The analysis was limited to V-J combinations with a frequency above 0.0001, which together covered approximately 99% of repertoires. A TCR clonal expansion and chaos score per V-J combination was defined as the ratio of F50 clonal expansion to chaos observed in the TCRdist matrix. Welch's t-statistics and random forest were used to reduce features to approximately 13 V-J combinations, which were fed into a naive Bayes classifier. The similarity between thyroid and blood repertoires was quantified using the Morisita-Horn index. TCRdb passed the public sequencing reads through fastp at Q25 and MiXCR, retaining productive beta sequences. Every entry covers one CDR3 protein and lists the most common genes and DNA from its rows. Here the V and J calls rest on TCRdb's processing, not on the authors' analysis. This sample comprises about 740,000 distinct CDR3 sequences, 40% of them detected only once. The ten largest clones add up to roughly 46% of the sample.

What was sequenced was peripheral blood. The sequence came from an adult man with Graves' ophthalmopathy.

The nucleotide sequence reads as follows: TGTGCCAGCAGTGAGCTCAGGGAGCGCACTGAAGCTTTCTTT. Its protein reads: CASSELRERTEAFF. The chain uses TRBV2 and TRBJ1-1; TRBD1 might be the D gene, on 5 matching bases. V sheds 3 bases and J sheds 4 bases, leaving 12 bases between their ends. The CDR3, from cysteine to phenylalanine, totals 14 residues. Here the CDR3 DNA is all that survives: 42 bases in frame from base 1. CDR1 and CDR2 are drawn from the germline V gene: SNHLY, FYNNEI.